This T cell receptor (beta chain) appears in the sequencing data of a study of blood T cells in healthy people across ages. Broader study findings: The study found more naive CD4+ cells and higher diversity in long-lived than aged donors. The study regarded diversity estimates from one million T cells as underestimates.

CDR1 MNHEY and CDR2 SMNVEV come from the germline V gene (reference sequence). Trimming removed 3 bases from V and 7 bases from J, with 12 bases in between. The CDR3 sequence is 13 residues long. This clonotype came up a few times. Its antigen is not identified. Sample-barcoded 5' priming and a J-beta primer mix drove a second PCR of roughly 6 to 12 cycles. TCRdb independently ran MiXCR on the 5' RACE reads; one entry per CDR3 protein. The profile covers approximately 1.5 million distinct CDR3 sequences, with about 31% appearing a single time and roughly 12% taken by the ten largest. The source of this sequence is a woman in her thirties in good health. The rearrangement joins TRBV27 to TRBJ2-5, with a tentative D call TRBD2 (5 bases). Sequenced: blood. The CDR3 DNA reads as TGTGCCAGCAGTTTTGTTGGAGAGGGGACCCAGTACTTC. Protein sequence: CASSFVGEGTQYF.